This T cell receptor beta chain is drawn from a study of T cell changes during pregnancy in multiple sclerosis. Assay used: immunoSEQ multiplex PCR; TCRdb lists only in-frame clones, some missing. In the table there are about 76,000 clones, 93% of which are singletons. Germline V gene sequence: CDR1 SGHTA, CDR2 FQGNSA. This CDR3 is built from 14 residues. V was clipped by 5 bases and J by 4 bases, with 11 bases between them. The source material was peripheral blood, sampled in the second trimester of pregnancy. The clonotype originates from a female donor with multiple sclerosis, enrolled in a pregnancy study. The chain combines TRBV7-2 with TRBJ2-2; D unresolved. The CDR3 protein is CASSLDFSTGELFF. The CDR3 DNA is TGTGCCAGCAGCCTTGACTTCAGCACCGGGGAGCTGTTTTTT.